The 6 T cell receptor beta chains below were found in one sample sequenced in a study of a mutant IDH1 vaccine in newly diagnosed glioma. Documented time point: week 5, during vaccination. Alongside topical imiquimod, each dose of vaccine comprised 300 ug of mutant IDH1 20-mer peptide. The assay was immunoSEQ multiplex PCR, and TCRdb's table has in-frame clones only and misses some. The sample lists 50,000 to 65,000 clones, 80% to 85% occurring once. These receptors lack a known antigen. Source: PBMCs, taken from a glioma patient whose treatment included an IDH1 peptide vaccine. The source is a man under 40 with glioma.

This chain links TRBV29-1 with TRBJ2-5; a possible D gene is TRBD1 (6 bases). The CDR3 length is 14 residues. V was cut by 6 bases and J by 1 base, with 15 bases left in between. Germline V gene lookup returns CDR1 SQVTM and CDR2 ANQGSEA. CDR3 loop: CSVRRQEFQETQYF. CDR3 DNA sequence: TGCAGCGTAAGGAGACAGGAGTTCCAAGAGACCCAGTACTTC.

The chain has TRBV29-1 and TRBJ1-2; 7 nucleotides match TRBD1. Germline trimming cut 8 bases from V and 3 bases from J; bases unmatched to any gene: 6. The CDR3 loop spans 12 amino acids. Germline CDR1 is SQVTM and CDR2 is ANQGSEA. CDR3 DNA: TGCAGCACAGACAGGGTGGACTATGGCTACACCTTC. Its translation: CSTDRVDYGYTF.

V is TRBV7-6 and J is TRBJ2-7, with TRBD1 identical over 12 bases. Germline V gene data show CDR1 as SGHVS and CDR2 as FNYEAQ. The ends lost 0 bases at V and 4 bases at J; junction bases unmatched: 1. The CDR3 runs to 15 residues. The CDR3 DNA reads TGTGCCAGCAGCTTAGCGGGACAGGGGGCTTACGAGCAGTACTTC. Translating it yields CASSLAGQGAYEQYF.

CDR3 sequence: CASSEQNSYGYTF. Here the CDR3 DNA reads TGTGCCAGCAGTGAGCAGAATTCTTATGGCTACACCTTC. The rearrangement uses TRBV2 and TRBJ1-2; D not certain. The V end was cut by 3 bases, the J end by 5 bases, with 10 bases between. This CDR3 has 13 amino acids. Germline CDR1 SNHLY, CDR2 FYNNEI.

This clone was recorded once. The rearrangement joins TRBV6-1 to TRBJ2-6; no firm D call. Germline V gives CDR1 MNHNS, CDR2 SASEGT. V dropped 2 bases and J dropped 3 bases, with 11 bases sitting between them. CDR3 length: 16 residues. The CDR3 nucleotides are TGTGCCAGCAGTGAATTTAGACTGGTTGGGGCCAACGTCCTGACTTTC. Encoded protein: CASSEFRLVGANVLTF.

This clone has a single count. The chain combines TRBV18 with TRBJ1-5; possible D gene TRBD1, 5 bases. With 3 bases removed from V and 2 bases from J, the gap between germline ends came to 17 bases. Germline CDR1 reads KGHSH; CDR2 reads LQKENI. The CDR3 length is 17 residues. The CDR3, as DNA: TGTGCCAGCTCACCCCTCCGGGACGGGGGAGGCAATCAGCCCCAGCATTTT. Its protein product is CASSPLRDGGGNQPQHF. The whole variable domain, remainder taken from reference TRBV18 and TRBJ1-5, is NAGVMQNPRHLVRRRGQEARLRCSPMKGHSHVYWYRQLPEEGLKFMVYLQKENIIDESGMPKERFSAEFPKEGPSILRIQQVVRGDSAAYFCASSPLRDGGGNQPQHFGDGTRLSIL.